This TCR beta chain was obtained from a study of siplizumab effects on memory and regulatory T cells. To note about this clone: The antigen remains undetermined.

Each sample had 9.3 x 10^4 or so TCR templates assayed. Measured with immunoSEQ multiplex PCR; TCRdb has only the in-frame clones, and not every one. The sample lists about 56,000 clones; 95% to 98% were seen once. Among three donor pairs, the unstimulated naive, memory, effector memory and TEMRA subsets underwent sequencing. The CDR3 contains 12 residues. Germline values: CDR1 MNHNY, CDR2 SVGAGI (reference sequence). Germline trimming cut 7 bases from V and 6 bases from J; bases unmatched to any gene: 3. Findings and limits, study-wide: With siplizumab, cumulative frequency of CD4+ memory-derived alloreactive sequences dropped significantly. Treg origin accounted for an average of approximately 70% of mappable alloreactive CD4+ clones with siplizumab and less than 30% in controls.

Sequencing used naive CD8+ T cells sorted from blood. The chain is built from TRBV6-6 and TRBJ2-3; the match to TRBD1 covers 8 bases. This clonotype was sampled from a human donor in good health. The CDR3 sequence: CASTQGADTQYF. The CDR3 region has the DNA TGTGCCAGCACCCAGGGGGCGGATACGCAGTATTTT.